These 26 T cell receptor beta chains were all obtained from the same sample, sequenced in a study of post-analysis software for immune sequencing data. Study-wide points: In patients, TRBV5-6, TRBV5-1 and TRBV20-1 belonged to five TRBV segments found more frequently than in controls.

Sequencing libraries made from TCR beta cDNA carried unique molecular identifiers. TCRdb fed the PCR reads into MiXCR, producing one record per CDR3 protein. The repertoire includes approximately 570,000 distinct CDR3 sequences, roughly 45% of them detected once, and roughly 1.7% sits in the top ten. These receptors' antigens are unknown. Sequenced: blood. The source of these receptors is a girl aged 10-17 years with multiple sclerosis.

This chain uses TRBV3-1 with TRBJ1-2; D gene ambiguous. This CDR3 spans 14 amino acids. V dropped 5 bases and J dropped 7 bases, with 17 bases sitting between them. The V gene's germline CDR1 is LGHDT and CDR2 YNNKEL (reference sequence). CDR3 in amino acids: CASSTLSDAGGYTF. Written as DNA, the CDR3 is TGTGCCAGCAGCACTTTGTCGGACGCCGGTGGCTACACCTTC. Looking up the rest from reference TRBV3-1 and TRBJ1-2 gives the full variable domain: DTAVSQTPKYLVTQMGNDKSIKCEQNLGHDTMYWYKQDSKKFLKIMFSYNNKELIINETVPNRFSPKSPDKAHLNLHINSLELGDSAVYFCASSTLSDAGGYTFGSGTRLTVV.

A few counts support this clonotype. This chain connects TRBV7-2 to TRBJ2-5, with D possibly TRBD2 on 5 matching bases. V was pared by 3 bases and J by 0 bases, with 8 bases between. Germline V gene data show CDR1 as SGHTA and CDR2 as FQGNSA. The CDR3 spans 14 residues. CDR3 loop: CASSLGSHQETQYF. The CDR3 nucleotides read TGTGCCAGCAGCTTGGGGAGCCACCAAGAGACCCAGTACTTC.

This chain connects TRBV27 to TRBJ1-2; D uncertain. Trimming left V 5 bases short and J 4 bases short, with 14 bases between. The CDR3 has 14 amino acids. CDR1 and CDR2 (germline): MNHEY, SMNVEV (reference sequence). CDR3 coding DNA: TGTGCCAGCAGTGACACCTCTACGGGCTATGGCTACACCTTC. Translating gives CASSDTSTGYGYTF.

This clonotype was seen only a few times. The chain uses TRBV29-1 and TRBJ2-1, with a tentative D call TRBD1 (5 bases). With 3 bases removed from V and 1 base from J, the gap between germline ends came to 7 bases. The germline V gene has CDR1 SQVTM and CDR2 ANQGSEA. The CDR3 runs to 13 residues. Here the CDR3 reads CSVERQSYNEQFF. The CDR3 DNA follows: TGCAGCGTTGAGCGACAGTCCTACAATGAGCAGTTCTTC.

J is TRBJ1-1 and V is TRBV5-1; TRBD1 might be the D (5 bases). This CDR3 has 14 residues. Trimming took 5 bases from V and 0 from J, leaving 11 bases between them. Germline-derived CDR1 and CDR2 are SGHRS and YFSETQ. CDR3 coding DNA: TGCGCCAGCAGAGGGACCGTGATGAACACTGAAGCTTTCTTT. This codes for CASRGTVMNTEAFF.

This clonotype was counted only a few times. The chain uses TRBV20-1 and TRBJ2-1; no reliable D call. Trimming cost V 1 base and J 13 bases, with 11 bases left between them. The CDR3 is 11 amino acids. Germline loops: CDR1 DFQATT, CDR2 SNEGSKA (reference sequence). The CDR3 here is CSARVGGAQFF. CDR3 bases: TGCAGTGCTAGAGTCGGCGGAGCCCAGTTCTTC.

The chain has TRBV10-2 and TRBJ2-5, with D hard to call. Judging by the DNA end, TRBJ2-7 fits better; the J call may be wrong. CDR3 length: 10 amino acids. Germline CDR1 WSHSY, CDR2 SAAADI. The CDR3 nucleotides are TGCGCCAGCAAGCTCGGCGAGCAGTACTTC. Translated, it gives CASKLGEQYF.

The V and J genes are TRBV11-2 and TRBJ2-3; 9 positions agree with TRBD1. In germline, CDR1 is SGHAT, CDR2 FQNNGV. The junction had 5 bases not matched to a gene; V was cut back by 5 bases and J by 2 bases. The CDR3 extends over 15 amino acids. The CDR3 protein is CASSPGQGYTDTQYF. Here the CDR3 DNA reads TGTGCCAGCAGCCCGGGACAGGGCTACACAGATACGCAGTATTTT.

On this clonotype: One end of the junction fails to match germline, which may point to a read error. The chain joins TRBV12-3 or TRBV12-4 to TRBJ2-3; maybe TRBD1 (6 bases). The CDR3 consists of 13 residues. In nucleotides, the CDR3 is TGTGCCAGCAGCGGACAGCGAACAGATGCGCAGTATTTT. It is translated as CASSGQRTDAQYF.

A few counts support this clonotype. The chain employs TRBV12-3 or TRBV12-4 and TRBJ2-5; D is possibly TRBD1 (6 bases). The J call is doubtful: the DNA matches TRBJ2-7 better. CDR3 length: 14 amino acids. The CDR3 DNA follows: TGTGCCAGCAGCCCCGACAGGTTCTCTGGCGAGCAGTACTTC. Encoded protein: CASSPDRFSGEQYF.

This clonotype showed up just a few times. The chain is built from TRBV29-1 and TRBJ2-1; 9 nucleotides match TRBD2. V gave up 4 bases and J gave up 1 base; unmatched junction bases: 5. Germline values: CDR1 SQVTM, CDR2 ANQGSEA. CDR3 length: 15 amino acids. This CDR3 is CSVVRAGGSYNEQFF. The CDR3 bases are TGCAGCGTTGTCAGGGCGGGGGGGTCCTACAATGAGCAGTTCTTC.

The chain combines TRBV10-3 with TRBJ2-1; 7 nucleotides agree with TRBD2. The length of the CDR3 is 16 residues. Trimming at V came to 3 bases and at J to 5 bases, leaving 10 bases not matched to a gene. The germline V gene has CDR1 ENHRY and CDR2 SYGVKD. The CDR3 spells CAISDVGSGRDNEQFF. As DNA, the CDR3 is TGTGCCATCAGTGATGTGGGCTCGGGGAGGGACAATGAGCAGTTCTTC.

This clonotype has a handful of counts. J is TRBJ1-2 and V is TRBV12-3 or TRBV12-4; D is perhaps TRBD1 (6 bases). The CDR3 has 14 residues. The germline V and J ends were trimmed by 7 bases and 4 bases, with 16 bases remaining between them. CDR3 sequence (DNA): TGTGCCAGCACTCAATCCCCAGGGGTCTATGGCTACACCTTC. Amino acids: CASTQSPGVYGYTF.

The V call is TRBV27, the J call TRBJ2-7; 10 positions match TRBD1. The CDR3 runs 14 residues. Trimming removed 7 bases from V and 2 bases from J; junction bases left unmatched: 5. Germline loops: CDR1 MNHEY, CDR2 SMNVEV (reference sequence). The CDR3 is CASKADRGTYEQYF. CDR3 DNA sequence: TGTGCCAGCAAAGCGGACAGGGGGACCTACGAGCAGTACTTC.

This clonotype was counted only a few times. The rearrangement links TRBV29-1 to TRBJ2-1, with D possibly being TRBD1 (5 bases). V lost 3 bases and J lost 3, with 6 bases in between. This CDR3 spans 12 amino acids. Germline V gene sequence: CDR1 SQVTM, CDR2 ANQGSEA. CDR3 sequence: CSVDRDYNEQFF. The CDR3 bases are TGCAGCGTTGACAGGGACTACAATGAGCAGTTCTTC.

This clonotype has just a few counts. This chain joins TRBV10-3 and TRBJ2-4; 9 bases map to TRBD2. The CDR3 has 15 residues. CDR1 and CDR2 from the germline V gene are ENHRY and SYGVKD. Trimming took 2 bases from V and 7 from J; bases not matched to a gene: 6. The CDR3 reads CAISEGLAGTNIQYF. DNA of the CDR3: TGTGCCATCAGTGAGGGGCTAGCGGGGACTAACATTCAGTACTTC.

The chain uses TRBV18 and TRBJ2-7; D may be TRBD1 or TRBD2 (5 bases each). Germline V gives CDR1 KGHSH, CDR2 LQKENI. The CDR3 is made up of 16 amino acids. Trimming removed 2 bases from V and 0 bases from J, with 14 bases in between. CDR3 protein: CASSPGGRPSSYEQYF. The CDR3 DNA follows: TGTGCCAGCTCACCAGGGGGACGTCCTAGCTCCTACGAGCAGTACTTC.

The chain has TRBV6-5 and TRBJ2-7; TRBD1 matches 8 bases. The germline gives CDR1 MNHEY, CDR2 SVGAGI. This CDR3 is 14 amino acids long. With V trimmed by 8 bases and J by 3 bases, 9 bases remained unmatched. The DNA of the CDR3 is TGTGCCAGCGGGGGCAGGGGGCGAGGCTACGAGCAGTACTTC. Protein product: CASGGRGRGYEQYF.

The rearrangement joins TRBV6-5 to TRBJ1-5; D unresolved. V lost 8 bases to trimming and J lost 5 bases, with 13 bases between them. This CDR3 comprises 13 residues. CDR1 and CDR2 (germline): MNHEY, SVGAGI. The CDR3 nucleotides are TGTGCCAGCTCGGGCAGACAATATCAGCCCCAGCATTTT. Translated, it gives CASSGRQYQPQHF.

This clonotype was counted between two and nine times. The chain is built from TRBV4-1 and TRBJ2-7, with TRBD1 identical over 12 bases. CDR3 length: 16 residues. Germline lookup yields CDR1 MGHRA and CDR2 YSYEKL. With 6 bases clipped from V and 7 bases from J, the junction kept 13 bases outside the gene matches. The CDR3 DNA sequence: TGCGCCAGCAGTCGTATAACCGGGACAGGGGGCTATGAGCAGTACTTC. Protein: CASSRITGTGGYEQYF.

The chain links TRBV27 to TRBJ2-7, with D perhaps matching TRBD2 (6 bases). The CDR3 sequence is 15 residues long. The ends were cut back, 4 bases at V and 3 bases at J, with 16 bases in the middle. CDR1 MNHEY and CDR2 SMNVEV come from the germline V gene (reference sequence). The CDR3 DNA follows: TGTGCCAGCAGTTCCCCCGGGCGGGGTGTCTACGAGCAGTACTTC. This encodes CASSSPGRGVYEQYF.

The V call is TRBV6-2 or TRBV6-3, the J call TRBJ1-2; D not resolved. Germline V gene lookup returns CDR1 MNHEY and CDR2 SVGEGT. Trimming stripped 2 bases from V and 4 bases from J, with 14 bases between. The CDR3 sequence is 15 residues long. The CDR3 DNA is TGTGCCAGCAGTTACGGCCTCAACCGTGGCTATGGCTACACCTTC. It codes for CASSYGLNRGYGYTF.

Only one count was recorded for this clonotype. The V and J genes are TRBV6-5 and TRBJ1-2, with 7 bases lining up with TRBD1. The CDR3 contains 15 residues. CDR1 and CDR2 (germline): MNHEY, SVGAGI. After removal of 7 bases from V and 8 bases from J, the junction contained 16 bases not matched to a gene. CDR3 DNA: TGTGCCAGCAACCTAAGACAGGGATATCATCGGGGCTACACCTTC. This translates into CASNLRQGYHRGYTF.

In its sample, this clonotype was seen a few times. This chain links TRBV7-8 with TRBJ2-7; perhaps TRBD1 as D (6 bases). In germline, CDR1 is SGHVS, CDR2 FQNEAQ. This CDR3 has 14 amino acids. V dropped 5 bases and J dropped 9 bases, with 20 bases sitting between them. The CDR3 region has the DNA TGTGCCAGCAGCCTGGGGGCCAGGGTCGGTCGGCAGTACTTC. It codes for CASSLGARVGRQYF.

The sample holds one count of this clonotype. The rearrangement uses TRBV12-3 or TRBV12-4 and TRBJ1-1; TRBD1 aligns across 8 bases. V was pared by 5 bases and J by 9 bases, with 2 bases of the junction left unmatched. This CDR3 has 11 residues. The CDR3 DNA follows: TGTGCCAGCAGTAGGGACAGGCAAGCTTTCTTT. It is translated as CASSRDRQAFF.

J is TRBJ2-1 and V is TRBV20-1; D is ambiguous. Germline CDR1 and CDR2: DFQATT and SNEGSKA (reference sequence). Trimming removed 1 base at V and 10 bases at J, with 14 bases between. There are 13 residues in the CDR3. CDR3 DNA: TGCAGTGCTAGAGTTGGCGTTTCGGCCGAGCAGTTCTTC. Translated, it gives CSARVGVSAEQFF.